The 26 T cell receptor beta chains in this list originate from one sample, sequenced in a study of CD8 T cells in Susac syndrome. RNA amounts of about 0.45 to 1 ug underwent reverse transcription with random hexamers. In TCRdb, the immunoSEQ multiplex PCR reads were re-called with MiXCR into one record per CDR3 protein. Of roughly 130,000 distinct CDR3 sequences in the sample, roughly 94% were seen once. Material for sequencing was CD4+ T cells from PBMCs. The receptor set was obtained from a human donor with multiple sclerosis.

The genes are TRBV3-1 and TRBJ2-1; 11 bases align to TRBD2. This CDR3 has 16 amino acids. Trimming cost V 5 bases and J 4 bases; bases outside gene matches: 7. Germline values: CDR1 LGHDT, CDR2 YNNKEL (reference sequence). The CDR3 reads CASSAALAGGYNEQFF. The CDR3 DNA sequence: TGTGCCAGCAGCGCAGCCCTAGCGGGAGGATACAATGAGCAGTTCTTC.

V is TRBV29-1 and J is TRBJ2-5; 11 positions agree with TRBD1. Trimming cost V 6 bases and J 5 bases; bases outside gene matches: 5. This CDR3 region has 13 residues. CDR1 is SQVTM and CDR2 is ANQGSEA in the germline V gene. The CDR3 DNA reads TGCAGCGTGGCCCGGGACAGGGGGGAGACCCAGTACTTC. The encoded protein is CSVARDRGETQYF.

The chain uses TRBV29-1 and TRBJ1-1; 7 bases align to TRBD1. The germline V gene encodes CDR1 SQVTM and CDR2 ANQGSEA. The CDR3 has 13 residues. With V trimmed by 3 bases and J by 1 base, 2 bases remained unmatched. DNA for the CDR3: TGCAGCGTTGATAGACAGGGGAACACTGAAGCTTTCTTT. It translates to CSVDRQGNTEAFF.

This rearrangement joins TRBV5-1 to TRBJ1-3; D not certain. CDR1 is SGHRS and CDR2 is YFSETQ in the germline V gene. V lost 3 bases to trimming and J lost 0 bases, with 10 bases between them. The CDR3 contains 15 residues. CDR3: CASSSTVGSGNTIYF. In nucleotides, the CDR3 is TGCGCCAGCAGCTCAACCGTGGGCTCTGGAAACACCATATATTTT.

The chain combines TRBV6-2 or TRBV6-3 with TRBJ1-2; D unresolved. V lost 0 bases to trimming and J lost 8 bases, with 10 bases between them. This CDR3 is 13 amino acids long. Germline CDR1 and CDR2: MNHEY and SVGEGT. The CDR3 loop is CASSYSELRGYTF. For the CDR3, the DNA is TGTGCCAGCAGTTACTCGGAGCTGCGCGGCTACACCTTC.

The chain carries TRBV12-3 or TRBV12-4 and TRBJ1-1; D unclear. Trimming pared 7 bases from V and 2 bases from J, leaving 17 bases between. The CDR3 is made up of 15 amino acids. The DNA of the CDR3 is TGTGCCAGCAACTCCCCCGGACGGGGAAACACTGAAGCTTTCTTT. Protein sequence: CASNSPGRGNTEAFF.

This rearrangement joins TRBV6-2 or TRBV6-3 to TRBJ1-5; D possibly corresponds to TRBD1 (5 bases). The CDR3 spans 14 residues. CDR1 is MNHEY, CDR2 SVGEGT, per germline. The germline V and J ends were trimmed by 0 bases and 7 bases, with 10 bases remaining between them. CDR3: CASSYSQGTQPQHF. CDR3 DNA: TGTGCCAGCAGTTACTCGCAGGGAACCCAGCCCCAGCATTTT.

The V gene is TRBV19, the J gene TRBJ1-1, with 9 bases that match TRBD1. Germline CDR1 LNHDA, CDR2 SQIVND (reference sequence). The CDR3 is 13 amino acids. The junction had 4 bases not matched to a gene; V was cut back by 6 bases and J by 5 bases. The CDR3 DNA reads as TGTGCCAGTAGAGACAGGGGGAAGACTGAAGCTTTCTTT. This gives the protein CASRDRGKTEAFF.

The CDR3 DNA reads TGTGCCAGCAGCTTGGACCCACCCCGCTCCTACAATGAGCAGTTCTTC. This sequence encodes CASSLDPPRSYNEQFF. The chain is built from TRBV5-4 and TRBJ2-1; D gene ambiguous. CDR1 and CDR2 from the germline V gene are SGHNT and YYREEE (reference sequence). The CDR3 extends over 16 amino acids. Trimming stripped 0 bases from V and 0 bases from J, with 10 bases between.

The gene calls are TRBV7-6 and TRBJ2-7, with 7 bases aligning to TRBD1. The CDR3 is 17 amino acids. Trimming removed 2 bases from V and 4 bases from J; junction bases left unmatched: 14. Germline-derived CDR1 and CDR2 are SGHVS and FNYEAQ. The CDR3 DNA reads TGTGCCAGCAGCTTAATAAGTCAGGGCGGACAGGAATACGAGCAGTACTTC. Translating gives CASSLISQGGQEYEQYF.

The V gene is TRBV4-1, the J gene TRBJ1-5; D remains ambiguous. The CDR3 loop spans 14 amino acids. The germline CDR1 and CDR2 sequences are MGHRA and YSYEKL. Trimming left V 4 bases short and J 4 bases short, with 11 bases between. The CDR3 sequence: CASSPFGGNQPQHF. The CDR3 nucleotides read TGCGCCAGCAGCCCCTTCGGAGGGAATCAGCCCCAGCATTTT.

The V gene is TRBV12-3 or TRBV12-4, the J gene TRBJ1-3; D is unresolved. V lost 5 bases to trimming and J lost 0 bases, with 8 bases between them. CDR3 length: 14 residues. The CDR3 DNA reads TGTGCCAGCAGTATCAGCCACTCTGGAAACACCATATATTTT. It codes for CASSISHSGNTIYF.

The chain links TRBV29-1 to TRBJ2-3, with D tentatively TRBD1 (6 bases). Germline CDR1 and CDR2: SQVTM and ANQGSEA. This CDR3 comprises 13 residues. V lost 3 bases and J 0 bases, leaving 7 bases between the germline ends. The CDR3 sequence: CSVERGSTDTQYF. The CDR3 coding sequence is TGCAGCGTTGAGAGGGGGAGCACAGATACGCAGTATTTT.

The table lists this clonotype with a count of one. The V gene is TRBV20-1, the J gene TRBJ2-7; no clear D. CDR3 length equals 13 residues. Trimming cost V 4 bases and J 3 bases, with 13 bases left between them. Germline V gene sequence: CDR1 DFQATT, CDR2 SNEGSKA (reference sequence). DNA of the CDR3: TGCAGTGCTATACAGAGTTTGGGCTACGAGCAGTACTTC. It yields the protein CSAIQSLGYEQYF.

This chain connects TRBV27 to TRBJ1-1; possible D gene TRBD1, 5 bases. This CDR3 comprises 16 residues. Germline assignment: CDR1 MNHEY and CDR2 SMNVEV (reference sequence). The V gene lost 3 bases and the J gene lost 4 bases, with 18 bases spanning the gap. This CDR3 reads CASSLGVFAGSTEAFF. The CDR3 coding sequence is TGTGCCAGCAGTTTGGGGGTATTCGCGGGAAGCACTGAAGCTTTCTTT.

This chain connects TRBV30 to TRBJ1-1, with no clear D. Germline-derived CDR1 and CDR2 are GTSNPN and SVGIG (reference sequence). The CDR3 spans 11 residues. The CDR3 reads CGAVGYTEAFF. The CDR3 DNA sequence: TGTGGGGCCGTAGGGTACACTGAAGCTTTCTTT. Supplemented by reference TRBV30 and TRBJ1-1, the full variable domain reads SQTIHQWPATLVQPVGSPLSLECTVEGTSNPNLYWYRQAAGRGLQLLFYSVGIGQISSEVPQNLSASRPQDRQFILSSKKLLLSDSGFYLCGAVGYTEAFFGQGTRLTVV.

The chain has TRBV20-1 and TRBJ1-2; D ambiguous. The CDR3 covers 12 residues. Between the trimmed V and J ends, which lost 6 bases and 6 bases, there was a span of 14 bases. CDR1 and CDR2 from the germline V gene are DFQATT and SNEGSKA (reference sequence). The CDR3 here is CSAPGLVNGYTF. Written as DNA, the CDR3 is TGCAGTGCCCCCGGCCTGGTCAATGGCTACACCTTC.

This clonotype showed up just once. V usage is TRBV12-3 or TRBV12-4 and J usage is TRBJ1-1; unclear D gene. Trimming removed 5 bases from V and 1 base from J, with 8 bases in between. The length of the CDR3 is 13 residues. CDR3 in amino acids: CASSDPKNTEAFF. DNA of the CDR3: TGTGCCAGCAGTGACCCAAAGAACACTGAAGCTTTCTTT.

This rearrangement joins TRBV19 to TRBJ1-4; tentative D call: TRBD1 (5 bases). The V end was cut by 5 bases, the J end by 3 bases, with 10 bases between. CDR1 is LNHDA and CDR2 is SQIVND in the germline V gene (reference sequence). The CDR3 is 14 residues long. The CDR3, as DNA: TGTGCCAGTAGTCCCGGGACGTCTAATGAAAAACTGTTTTTT. It yields the protein CASSPGTSNEKLFF.

The CDR3 is CASTGLVTDTQYF. The CDR3 region has the DNA TGTGCCAGCACTGGACTAGTCACAGATACGCAGTATTTT. This chain connects TRBV5-8 to TRBJ2-3; 7 nucleotides match TRBD2. The CDR3 runs 13 residues. Germline V gene sequence: CDR1 SGHTS, CDR2 YDEGEE. V was clipped by 6 bases and J by 2 bases; unmatched bases: 3.

This chain uses TRBV9 with TRBJ2-5; no firm D call. V was cut by 0 bases and J by 5 bases, with 5 bases left in between. CDR1 is SGDLS, CDR2 YYNGEE, per germline. The CDR3 runs 12 residues. Here the CDR3 DNA reads TGTGCCAGCAGCGTAGATTTGGAGACCCAGTACTTC. Amino acids: CASSVDLETQYF.

This sequence joins TRBV20-1 and TRBJ2-3; D is possibly TRBD2 (6 bases). V was clipped by 8 bases and J by 0 bases, with 9 bases between them. CDR1 DFQATT and CDR2 SNEGSKA come from the germline V gene (reference sequence). This CDR3 is 12 amino acids long. The CDR3 sequence is CSSAGSTDTQYF. CDR3 coding DNA: TGCAGTTCGGCGGGGAGCACAGATACGCAGTATTTT.

This chain links TRBV6-6 with TRBJ2-7, with TRBD2 identical over 7 bases. From germline, CDR1 is MNHNY and CDR2 SVGAGI (reference sequence). With V trimmed by 5 bases and J by 4 bases, 5 bases remained unmatched. The length of the CDR3 is 13 residues. Written as DNA, the CDR3 is TGTGCCAGCAGTCCCGGGGGGAATTACGAGCAGTACTTC. Protein product: CASSPGGNYEQYF.

This rearrangement joins TRBV30 to TRBJ2-7; maybe TRBD2 (6 bases). The V gene's germline CDR1 is GTSNPN and CDR2 SVGIG (reference sequence). The CDR3 has 12 residues. Deletions cut 1 base from V and 8 bases from J, with 12 bases between. The CDR3 protein is CAWSEVGGKQYF. The CDR3 region has the DNA TGTGCCTGGAGTGAAGTAGGAGGGAAGCAGTACTTC.

The chain employs TRBV30 and TRBJ2-7, with 9 bases matching TRBD1. CDR3 size: 15 residues. Germline assignment: CDR1 GTSNPN and CDR2 SVGIG (reference sequence). J gave up 4 bases and V 0 bases, and 7 bases lay outside the gene matches. This CDR3 reads CAWSVGDRAGYEQYF. DNA for the CDR3: TGTGCCTGGAGTGTAGGGGACAGGGCTGGATACGAGCAGTACTTC.

This rearrangement joins TRBV5-1 to TRBJ1-1; D is unresolved. This CDR3 contains 15 residues. The germline V and J ends were trimmed by 3 bases and 0 bases, with 12 bases remaining between them. The germline CDR1 and CDR2 sequences are SGHRS and YFSETQ. CDR3 residues: CASSSDGRVNTEAFF. CDR3 sequence (DNA): TGCGCCAGCAGCTCGGACGGGCGGGTGAACACTGAAGCTTTCTTT.